This TCR beta chain was sequenced during a study of T cell responses to AZD1222 COVID-19 vaccine. Points from the study as a whole: Spike-specific TCRs gained breadth and depth after people received two AZD1222 doses.

Libraries were prepared by immunoSEQ multiplex PCR; TCRdb keeps only in-frame clonotypes and omits some of them. The sample holds more than 95,000 clones, roughly 89% seen once. CDR1 is MGHDK, CDR2 SYGVNS, per germline. Trimming took 3 bases from V and 6 from J, leaving 10 bases between them. The CDR3 is 13 amino acids. This clone was observed a single time. Its target is unknown. The sequencing here drew on peripheral blood, taken on day 0 of AZD1222 vaccination. The gene calls are TRBV25-1 and TRBJ2-3, with D hard to call. This clonotype was obtained from an adult in good health. In DNA form, the CDR3 reads TGTGCCAGCAGTGACAAGGGCATGGATACGCAGTATTTT. Translation: CASSDKGMDTQYF.